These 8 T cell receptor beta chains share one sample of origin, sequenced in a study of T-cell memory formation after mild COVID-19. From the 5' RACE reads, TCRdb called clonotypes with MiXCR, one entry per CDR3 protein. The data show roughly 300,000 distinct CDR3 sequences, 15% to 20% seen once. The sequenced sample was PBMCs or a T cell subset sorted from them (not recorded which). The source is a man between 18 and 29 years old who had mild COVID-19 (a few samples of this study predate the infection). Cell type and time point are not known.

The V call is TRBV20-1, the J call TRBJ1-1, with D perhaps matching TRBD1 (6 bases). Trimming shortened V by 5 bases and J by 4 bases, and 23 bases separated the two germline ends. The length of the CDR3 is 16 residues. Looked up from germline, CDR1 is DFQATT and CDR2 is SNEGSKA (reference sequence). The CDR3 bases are TGCAGTGCTGGCGGGGGGGCCCGGGGGCGGATCACTGAAGCTTTCTTT. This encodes CSAGGGARGRITEAFF.

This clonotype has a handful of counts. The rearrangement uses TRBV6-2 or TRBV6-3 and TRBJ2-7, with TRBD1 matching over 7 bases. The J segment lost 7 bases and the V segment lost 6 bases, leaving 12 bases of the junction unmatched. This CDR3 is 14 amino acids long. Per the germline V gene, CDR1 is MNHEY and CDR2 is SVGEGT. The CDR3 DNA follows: TGTGCCAGCAGAACCGGGACAGCGACGGGGGAGCAGTACGTC. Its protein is CASRTGTATGEQYV.

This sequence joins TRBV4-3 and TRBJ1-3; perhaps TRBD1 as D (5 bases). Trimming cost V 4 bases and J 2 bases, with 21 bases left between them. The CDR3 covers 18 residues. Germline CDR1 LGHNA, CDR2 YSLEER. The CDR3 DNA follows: TGCGCCAGCAGCCGCGTGATATGGGGCCAGGGTGCTGGAAACACCATATATTTT. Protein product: CASSRVIWGQGAGNTIYF.

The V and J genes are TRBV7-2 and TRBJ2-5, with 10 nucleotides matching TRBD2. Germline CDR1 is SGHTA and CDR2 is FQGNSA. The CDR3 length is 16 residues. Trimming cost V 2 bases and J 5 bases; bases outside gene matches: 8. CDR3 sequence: CASSLRLAGARETQYF. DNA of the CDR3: TGTGCCAGCAGCTTACGTCTAGCGGGGGCCCGGGAGACCCAGTACTTC.

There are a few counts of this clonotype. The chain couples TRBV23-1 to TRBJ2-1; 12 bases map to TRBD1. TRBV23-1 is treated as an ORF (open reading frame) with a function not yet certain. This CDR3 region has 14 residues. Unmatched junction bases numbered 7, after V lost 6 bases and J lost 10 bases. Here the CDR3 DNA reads TGCGCCAGCAGCCCCGGGACAGGGGGCGACGAGCAGTTCTTC. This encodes CASSPGTGGDEQFF.

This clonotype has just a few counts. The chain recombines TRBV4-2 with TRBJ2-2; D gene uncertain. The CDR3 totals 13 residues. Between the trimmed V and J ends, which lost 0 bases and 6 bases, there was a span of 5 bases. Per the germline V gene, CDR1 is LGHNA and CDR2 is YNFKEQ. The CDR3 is CASSQDPAGELFF. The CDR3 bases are TGTGCCAGCAGCCAAGATCCGGCCGGGGAGCTGTTTTTT.

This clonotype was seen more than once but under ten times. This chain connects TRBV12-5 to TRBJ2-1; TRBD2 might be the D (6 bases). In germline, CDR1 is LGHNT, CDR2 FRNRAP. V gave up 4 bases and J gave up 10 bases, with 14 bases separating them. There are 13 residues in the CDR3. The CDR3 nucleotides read TGTGCTAGTGGTTGGGGGGAAAAGGGGGAGCAGTTCTTC. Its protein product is CASGWGEKGEQFF.

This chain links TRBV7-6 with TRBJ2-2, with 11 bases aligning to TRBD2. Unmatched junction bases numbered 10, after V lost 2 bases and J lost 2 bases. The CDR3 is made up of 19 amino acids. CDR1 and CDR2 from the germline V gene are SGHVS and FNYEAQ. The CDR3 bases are TGTGCCAGCAGCTTACCGAGTAGCGGGGGGGGATCAAACACCGGGGAGCTGTTTTTT. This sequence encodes CASSLPSSGGGSNTGELFF.